This TCR beta chain came from a study of T cells in Graves' hyperthyroidism and ophthalmopathy. Study conclusions and caveats: Also found in blood were most expanded thyroid clonotypes above 0.001.

This clonotype came up many times. The antigen is not known. Amplified TCR beta CDR3 regions came from RNA transcripts. The primer set for the first-round RT-PCR of the TCR CDR3 was HTBI. TCRdb re-analysed the multiplex PCR reads in MiXCR, keeping a single row per CDR3 protein. Here the sample spans over 250,000 distinct CDR3 sequences, 20% to 25% being singletons. Clinical symptoms, serum thyroxine, TRAb, thyroid ultrasound and orbital computed tomography informed diagnoses. The CDR3 runs to 14 residues. Germline CDR1 and CDR2: SGHAT and FQNNGV. The ends lost 1 base at V and 4 bases at J; junction bases unmatched: 3.

The sample taken for sequencing was blood. This receptor was obtained from a man aged 25 to 40 with Graves' ophthalmopathy. This sequence joins TRBV11-2 and TRBJ1-1; 7 nucleotides agree with TRBD1. CDR3 region: CASSLVAGGTEAFF. Written as DNA, the CDR3 is TGTGCCAGCAGCTTAGTGGCAGGGGGCACTGAAGCTTTCTTT.